There are a few counts of the clone carrying this T cell receptor (beta chain). The antigen is undetermined. Genes here carry mouse names. The observed sequence ends 4 residues before the CDR3 terminus, with the missing tail filled in from the germline J gene. Extraction and reverse transcription of RNA yielded cDNA as the sequencing template. The method was immunoSEQ multiplex PCR; TCRdb's version includes in-frame clones alone and lacks a portion of them. Singletons are absent from the sample, which has some 110,000 clones. Germline CDR1 reads NNHNN; CDR2 reads SYGAGS (reference sequence). The V end lost 0 bases, the J end lost 4 bases, and 10 bases lay between the germline ends. The CDR3 has 14 residues. This specimen belongs to a study of CD8+ T cells in alopecia areata. Study-wide context: Transfer of skin from approximately 6-12-month-old C3H/HeJ graft donors with spontaneous alopecia was made to 7-10-week-old female C3H/HeJ mice. The study, taken as a whole, reports: There were also resident alphabeta T cells of normal skin sequenced in scalp samples. Sharing of TCR sequences between patients (possibly for HLA-related reasons) was less clear than in mice. Across lesional scalp, and particularly alopecia totalis/universalis, clonality surpassed that of normal scalp.

This TCR was sampled from a C3H/HeJ mouse with alopecia areata. Strain haplotype (MHC): H2-k. This sequence joins TRBV13-2 and TRBJ1-2; D is possibly TRBD1 (5 bases). Sequencing was performed on lesional skin. Partial CDR3 DNA: TGTGCCAGCGGTGATGCGGGGGGGTTCTCC. As protein: CASGDAGGFS. The full CDR3 sequence reads CASGDAGGFSDYTF.